Each of the 14 T cell receptor beta chains below was sequenced from the same sample in a study of neurological immune-mediated disorders. One entry per CDR3 protein, called by TCRdb with MiXCR from the 5' RACE reads. This repertoire shows about 50,000 distinct CDR3 sequences, around 10% found once; its top ten account for roughly 5.3%. Sequencing input: PBMCs. The receptor set was obtained from a man between 65 and 79 years old with HTLV-1-associated myelopathy (HAM/TSP).

At least ten counts were recorded for this clonotype. V and J are TRBV7-9 and TRBJ2-3; D unresolved. The CDR3 extends over 17 amino acids. Trimming cost V 1 base and J 1 base, with 15 bases left between them. Germline loops: CDR1 SEHNR, CDR2 FQNEAQ (reference sequence). The CDR3 DNA reads TGTGCCAGCAGCTTAGTTCGGCCTGGAAGGCGCACAGATACGCAGTATTTT. Its protein is CASSLVRPGRRTDTQYF.

This clonotype was seen ten or more times. The J gene is TRBJ2-3, the V gene TRBV6-6; TRBD2 matches 10 bases. With V trimmed by 9 bases and J by 2 bases, 5 bases remained unmatched. CDR3 length equals 14 residues. CDR1 and CDR2 from the germline V gene are MNHNY and SVGAGI (reference sequence). In DNA form, the CDR3 reads TGTGCCAGTAAACTAGCGGGGCTCACAGATACGCAGTATTTT. It translates to CASKLAGLTDTQYF.

This clonotype was recorded at least ten times. J is TRBJ2-3 and V is TRBV20-1, with 11 bases aligning to TRBD2. There are 16 residues in the CDR3. Germline V gene lookup returns CDR1 DFQATT and CDR2 SNEGSKA (reference sequence). Trimming removed 8 bases from V and 5 bases from J; junction bases left unmatched: 15. CDR3 region: CSSGGSGRADGDTQYF. CDR3 in DNA: TGCAGTTCTGGAGGTAGCGGGAGGGCCGACGGAGATACGCAGTATTTT.

This clonotype was counted at least ten times. The genes are TRBV7-2 and TRBJ1-3; unclear D gene. The CDR3 is 15 amino acids. The V end lost 1 base, the J end lost 0 bases, and 7 bases lay between the germline ends. Germline V lookup: CDR1 SGHTA, CDR2 FQGNSA. CDR3 sequence (DNA): TGTGCCAGCAGCTTAGGCGGCAGCTCTGGAAACACCATATATTTT. This gives the protein CASSLGGSSGNTIYF.

This clonotype was counted ten times or more. This chain connects TRBV4-1 to TRBJ2-6; the match to TRBD2 covers 11 bases. The CDR3 runs to 18 residues. V was clipped by 1 base and J by 4 bases; unmatched bases: 6. The V gene's germline CDR1 is MGHRA and CDR2 YSYEKL. The CDR3 here is CASSQGLAGLLGANVLTF. Written as DNA, the CDR3 is TGCGCCAGCAGCCAAGGACTAGCGGGACTGTTGGGGGCCAACGTCCTGACTTTC.

The sample holds many counts of this clonotype. The J gene is TRBJ2-2, the V gene TRBV5-1; D ambiguous. Trimming cost V 2 bases and J 2 bases, with 4 bases left between them. In germline, CDR1 is SGHRS, CDR2 YFSETQ. CDR3 length equals 13 residues. The CDR3, as DNA: TGCGCCAGCAGCTTTGGAAACACCGGGGAGCTGTTTTTT. Encoded protein: CASSFGNTGELFF.

This clonotype was detected many times. The J gene is TRBJ2-1, the V gene TRBV7-9, with D uncertain. V lost 5 bases and J 6 bases, leaving 8 bases between the germline ends. Germline assignment: CDR1 SEHNR and CDR2 FQNEAQ (reference sequence). This CDR3 spans 12 amino acids. DNA for the CDR3: TGTGCCAGCAGCGCCCGGATCAATGAGCAGTTCTTC. It is translated as CASSARINEQFF.

This clonotype occurred many times. The rearrangement joins TRBV7-2 to TRBJ2-7; the match to TRBD2 covers 8 bases. The germline CDR1 and CDR2 sequences are SGHTA and FQGNSA. The length of the CDR3 is 18 residues. V shed 4 bases, J shed 4 bases, and the junction held 18 bases outside the gene matches. The CDR3 bases are TGTGCCAGCAGCTCCCTCGGCGGGGCAGCGGGAGCTGCGTACGAGCAGTACTTC. Amino acid sequence: CASSSLGGAAGAAYEQYF.

This clonotype showed up many times. The chain employs TRBV27 and TRBJ1-6, with a tentative D call TRBD1 (6 bases). The V gene's germline CDR1 is MNHEY and CDR2 SMNVEV (reference sequence). CDR3 length equals 15 residues. V was clipped by 6 bases and J by 10 bases, with 19 bases between them. The CDR3, as DNA: TGTGCCAGCAGACTCGGGACCGGGGGCGGATCACCCCTCCACTTT. Protein sequence: CASRLGTGGGSPLHF.

This clonotype was seen many times. This chain links TRBV24-1 with TRBJ1-2; possible D gene TRBD1, 5 bases. The CDR3 sequence is 15 residues long. Trimming stripped 1 base from V and 3 bases from J, with 11 bases between. The germline V gene encodes CDR1 KGHDR and CDR2 SFDVKD. The CDR3 DNA reads TGTGCCACCAGTGATTTAAGGCAGGGCTACTATGGCTACACCTTC. Its protein is CATSDLRQGYYGYTF.

V usage is TRBV7-9 and J usage is TRBJ2-1, with D hard to call. The DNA end favors TRBJ2-7, so the J call may be wrong. The CDR3 has 14 amino acids. In germline, CDR1 is SEHNR, CDR2 FQNEAQ (reference sequence). The CDR3 DNA sequence: TGTGCCAGCAGCTTAGATAGCCGTTCCCATGAGCAGTACTTC. This encodes CASSLDSRSHEQYF.

For this clonotype: Given a much more abundant clone one base away, this may be a read error. V usage is TRBV10-3 and J usage is TRBJ2-7; 7 bases fit TRBD1. V was pared by 5 bases and J by 6 bases, with 7 bases of the junction left unmatched. Germline V gene sequence: CDR1 ENHRY, CDR2 SYGVKD. The CDR3 consists of 13 residues. CDR3 in amino acids: CAISKTGDSEQYF. CDR3 sequence (DNA): TGTGCCATCAGTAAAACAGGGGACAGCGAGCAGTACTTC.

CDR3 nucleotides: TGTGCCAGCAGACGGACAGGCCACCAAGAGACCCAGTACTTC. This encodes CASRRTGHQETQYF. The rearrangement joins TRBV6-2 or TRBV6-3 to TRBJ2-5, with 7 bases identical to TRBD1. The junction had 4 bases not matched to a gene; V was cut back by 6 bases and J by 0 bases. CDR1 MNHEY and CDR2 SVGEGT come from the germline V gene. This CDR3 is built from 14 residues.

This clonotype has a count of ten or more. The chain employs TRBV6-2 or TRBV6-3 and TRBJ2-1; TRBD1 matches 10 bases. This CDR3 has 17 residues. Germline values: CDR1 MNHEY, CDR2 SVGEGT. V lost 5 bases and J lost 3; bases outside the gene matches: 10. CDR3 sequence reads: CASSKIPTGGNYNEQFF. The CDR3 DNA reads as TGTGCCAGCAGTAAAATACCGACAGGGGGCAACTACAATGAGCAGTTCTTC.